These 21 T cell receptor beta chains were all obtained from the same sample, sequenced in a study of cytomegalovirus exposure and HLA in healthy donors. Primers: 60 Vbeta forward and 13 Jbeta reverse. Produced via immunoSEQ multiplex PCR; TCRdb's table is partial and in-frame only. The sample holds 99,000 or so clones; approximately 12% are singletons and the top ten take about 16%. Sequenced material: PBMCs. The source of these receptors is a man between 35 and 55 years old in good health and CMV-seropositive.

This clone has only a few counts. The gene calls are TRBV18 and TRBJ1-1; TRBD1 might be the D (6 bases). The CDR3 is 12 amino acids. With 1 base removed from V and 8 bases from J, the gap between germline ends came to 8 bases. Germline CDR1 and CDR2: KGHSH and LQKENI. CDR3 sequence: CASSPRQDEAFF. DNA of the CDR3: TGTGCCAGCTCACCACGACAGGACGAAGCTTTCTTT. The full variable domain, with the rest looked up from reference TRBV18 and TRBJ1-1, is NAGVMQNPRHLVRRRGQEARLRCSPMKGHSHVYWYRQLPEEGLKFMVYLQKENIIDESGMPKERFSAEFPKEGPSILRIQQVVRGDSAAYFCASSPRQDEAFFGQGTRLTVV.

The sample holds a few counts of this clone. The V and J genes are TRBV10-3 and TRBJ2-1, with 11 bases that match TRBD2. The germline gives CDR1 ENHRY, CDR2 SYGVKD. Unmatched junction bases numbered 6, after V lost 5 bases and J lost 3 bases. The CDR3 contains 16 residues. CDR3 DNA: TGTGCCATCAGTCTATTAGCGGGAGGGGGCTACAATGAGCAGTTCTTC. Translation: CAISLLAGGGYNEQFF.

The V gene is TRBV10-1, the J gene TRBJ2-7, with TRBD1 identical over 7 bases. CDR1 is WNHNN, CDR2 SYGVQD, per germline (reference sequence). There are 13 residues in the CDR3. The CDR3 sequence is CDSSDNPGGEQYV. The DNA of the CDR3 is TGCGACAGCAGTGACAATCCAGGGGGCGAGCAGTACGTC.

The chain has TRBV21-1 and TRBJ1-2; the D segment call TRBD1 is taken from the table without a DNA check. TRBV21-1 is a documented pseudogene. The CDR3 runs to 11 residues. CDR3 nucleotides: TGTGCCAGCAGACAGAGAGATGGCTACACCTTC. This translates into CASRQRDGYTF.

The V gene is TRBV27, the J gene TRBJ2-7; 9 bases align to TRBD2. The germline CDR1 and CDR2 sequences are MNHEY and SMNVEV (reference sequence). V gave up 6 bases and J gave up 2 bases; unmatched junction bases: 14. CDR3 length: 17 amino acids. The CDR3, as DNA: TGTGCCAGCAGCCGACGTAAGGGTAGCGGGAGCCCCTACGAGCAGTACTTC. Amino acids: CASSRRKGSGSPYEQYF.

The J gene is TRBJ2-1, the V gene TRBV14; tentative D call: TRBD2 (5 bases). Trimming took 4 bases from V and 5 from J, leaving 12 bases between them. This CDR3 contains 14 residues. The V gene's germline CDR1 is SGHDN and CDR2 FVKESK. CDR3 protein: CASSRTSADNEQFF. DNA of the CDR3: TGTGCCAGCAGCCGGACTTCAGCAGACAATGAGCAGTTCTTC.

This clone was seen a handful of times. The chain links TRBV4-1 to TRBJ2-1, with 9 bases aligning to TRBD2. The CDR3 runs 19 residues. The V segment lost 5 bases and the J segment 0 bases; nucleotides outside the gene matches: 14. Germline V gene data show CDR1 as MGHRA and CDR2 as YSYEKL. CDR3 nucleotides: TGCGCCAGCAGCTCCAGACTAGCGGTCGCAACGAACTCCTACAATGAGCAGTTCTTC. Its translation is CASSSRLAVATNSYNEQFF.

The table lists this clone with a few counts. J is TRBJ2-1 and V is TRBV6-5; TRBD1 is a possible D gene (6 bases). CDR3 length: 15 residues. With 0 bases removed from V and 3 bases from J, the gap between germline ends came to 9 bases. In germline, CDR1 is MNHEY, CDR2 SVGAGI. In DNA form, the CDR3 reads TGTGCCAGCAGTTACTCCAGGGACAACTACAATGAGCAGTTCTTC. It codes for CASSYSRDNYNEQFF.

In the case of this clone: Since the CDR3 does not end with the conserved phenylalanine or tryptophan, this likely comes from a read error. No DNA is shown, since the ends of the CDR3 on it are uncertain; the CDR3 is the one TCRdb lists. The chain employs TRBV27 and TRBJ1-1; the DNA was not compared with TRBD1, the D call given in the table. Germline CDR1 and CDR2: MNHEY and SMNVEV (reference sequence). The CDR3 region is 19 residues in length, termini included. CDR3 residues: CASSSQPNRGRSVLQGSFL.

The chain recombines TRBV5-1 with TRBJ1-2, with D possibly being TRBD1 (5 bases). This CDR3 is 15 amino acids long. Trimming left V 0 bases short and J 1 base short, with 10 bases between. Germline assignment: CDR1 SGHRS and CDR2 YFSETQ. In nucleotides, the CDR3 is TGCGCCAGCAGCTTGGGGATGGGGCATAACTATGGCTACACCTTC. Protein sequence: CASSLGMGHNYGYTF. Full variable domain (rest looked up from reference TRBV5-1 and TRBJ1-2): KAGVTQTPRYLIKTRGQQVTLSCSPISGHRSVSWYQQTPGQGLQFLFEYFSETQRNKGNFPGRFSGRQFSNSRSEMNVSTLELGDSALYLCASSLGMGHNYGYTFGSGTRLTVV.

This clone has just a few counts. The chain combines TRBV19 with TRBJ2-1; 7 bases map to TRBD2. V gave up 6 bases and J gave up 8 bases; unmatched junction bases: 13. CDR1 and CDR2 (germline): LNHDA, SQIVND (reference sequence). The length of the CDR3 is 15 residues. The CDR3 spells CASRSTSALGDEQFF. The CDR3 nucleotides are TGTGCCAGTAGAAGTACTAGCGCGCTAGGGGATGAGCAGTTCTTC. Full variable domain (rest looked up from reference TRBV19 and TRBJ2-1): DGGITQSPKYLFRKEGQNVTLSCEQNLNHDAMYWYRQDPGQGLRLIYYSQIVNDFQKGDIAEGYSVSREKKESFPLTVTSAQKNPTAFYLCASRSTSALGDEQFFGPGTRLTVL.

V gene TRBV27 combines with J gene TRBJ2-1; TRBD2 aligns across 15 bases. CDR3 length: 16 residues. Germline assignment: CDR1 MNHEY and CDR2 SMNVEV (reference sequence). Trimming cost V 6 bases and J 6 bases; bases outside gene matches: 6. The DNA of the CDR3 is TGTGCCAGCAGACCTGGACTAGCGGGAGGGGGCAATGAGCAGTTCTTC. Amino acids: CASRPGLAGGGNEQFF.

In this sample, this clone turned up a few times. V and J are TRBV18 and TRBJ2-7; D might be TRBD1 (6 bases). The CDR3 is made up of 13 amino acids. Per the germline V gene, CDR1 is KGHSH and CDR2 is LQKENI. The V and J ends lost 6 bases and 4 bases respectively, with 13 bases between them. The CDR3 coding sequence is TGTGCCAGCTCCCTTCCAGGGGTTTACGAGCAGTACTTC. It specifies CASSLPGVYEQYF.

This clone was seen a handful of times. This chain links TRBV6-4 with TRBJ2-3, with D perhaps TRBD1 (6 bases). The CDR3 spans 14 residues. Per the germline V gene, CDR1 is MRHNA and CDR2 is SNTAGT. The ends were cut back, 2 bases at V and 2 bases at J, with 8 bases in the middle. CDR3 nucleotide sequence: TGTGCCAGCAGTGACGGACAGCCCACAGATACGCAGTATTTT. This translates into CASSDGQPTDTQYF.

There are a few counts of this clone. The chain is built from TRBV7-9 and TRBJ2-3, with 14 positions matching TRBD2. CDR1 is SEHNR and CDR2 is FQNEAQ in the germline V gene (reference sequence). The ends lost 6 bases at V and 6 bases at J; junction bases unmatched: 8. The length of the CDR3 is 16 residues. The CDR3 reads CASSPPGLAGVDTQYF. In DNA form, the CDR3 reads TGTGCCAGCAGTCCGCCGGGACTAGCGGGAGTGGATACGCAGTATTTT.

The chain carries TRBV27 and TRBJ1-5, with D hard to call. There are 15 residues in the CDR3. In germline, CDR1 is MNHEY, CDR2 SMNVEV (reference sequence). V lost 3 bases and J 1 base, leaving 10 bases between the germline ends. The CDR3 region has the DNA TGTGCCAGCAGTTTTTTTCCCGGGAGCAATCAGCCCCAGCATTTT. This translates into CASSFFPGSNQPQHF.

This clone was counted a few times. CDR3 bases: TGTGCTAGTGGCCTTTCGGTCGCGAACACCGGGGAGCTGTTTTTT. It translates to CASGLSVANTGELFF. The chain is built from TRBV12-5 and TRBJ2-2; D is unresolved. Germline V lookup: CDR1 LGHNT, CDR2 FRNRAP. This CDR3 spans 15 amino acids. V was clipped by 6 bases and J by 0 bases, with 11 bases between them.

In its sample, this clone was seen a few times. The genes are TRBV7-9 and TRBJ2-7; tentative D call: TRBD2 (6 bases). The CDR3 consists of 13 residues. The V end lost 2 bases, the J end lost 5 bases, and 10 bases lay between the germline ends. Germline V gene sequence: CDR1 SEHNR, CDR2 FQNEAQ (reference sequence). In DNA, the CDR3 is TGTGCCAGCAGCTTACGGGGGATCGACGAGCAGTACTTC. It encodes CASSLRGIDEQYF.

V usage is TRBV21-1 and J usage is TRBJ2-3; the table's D call TRBD1 went unverified against the DNA. TRBV21-1 represents a pseudogene. This CDR3 has 21 residues. CDR3 sequence: CASSKWSPLRGSPCFTDTQYF. The CDR3 region has the DNA TGTGCCAGCAGCAAATGGAGCCCCTTGAGGGGGAGCCCTTGCTTCACAGATACGCAGTATTTT.

This clone occurred a few times. The V call is TRBV5-4, the J call TRBJ2-6, with TRBD2 as a possible D gene (5 bases). There are 16 residues in the CDR3. Trimming took 4 bases from V and 3 from J, leaving 14 bases between them. Germline lookup yields CDR1 SGHNT and CDR2 YYREEE (reference sequence). CDR3 nucleotide sequence: TGTGCCAGCAGCCAACCGGCAGGAGGTGGGGCCAACGTCCTGACTTTC. It codes for CASSQPAGGGANVLTF. Drawing the rest from reference TRBV5-4 and TRBJ2-6, the complete variable domain is ETGVTQSPTHLIKTRGQQVTLRCSSQSGHNTVSWYQQALGQGPQFIFQYYREEENGRGNFPPRFSGLQFPNYSSELNVNALELDDSALYLCASSQPAGGGANVLTFGAGSRLTVL.

A few counts support this clone. The V call is TRBV29-1, the J call TRBJ1-5; TRBD1 might be the D (5 bases). Germline CDR1 SQVTM, CDR2 ANQGSEA. The CDR3 extends over 13 amino acids. V was trimmed by 1 base and J by 7 bases, leaving 11 bases between them. The CDR3 here is CSVEAAEGQPQHF. The CDR3, as DNA: TGCAGCGTTGAAGCGGCGGAGGGGCAGCCCCAGCATTTT. Using reference TRBV29-1 and TRBJ1-5 for the parts outside the CDR3, the full variable domain is SAVISQKPSRDICQRGTSLTIQCQVDSQVTMMFWYRQQPGQSLTLIATANQGSEATYESGFVIDKFPISRPNLTFSTLTVSNMSPEDSSIYLCSVEAAEGQPQHFGDGTRLSIL.